The clone carrying this T cell receptor (beta chain) was observed a few times. Its target is not known. This sample is part of a study of vaccination and CD4 T cells after COVID-19. Study-wide background: Convalescent donors totaled six males and four females, including two who were Hispanic. General observations from the study: Convalescent patients displayed spike mono-reactivity in 304 of 307 vaccine-specific clones.

TCRdb re-called the PCR reads through MiXCR, storing one row per CDR3 protein. The table includes fewer than 20,000 distinct CDR3 sequences, 50% to 65% detected once. The CDR3 is made up of 12 amino acids. Germline loops: CDR1 MNHNS, CDR2 SASEGT. Trimming removed 7 bases from V and 7 bases from J; junction bases left unmatched: 4. V is TRBV6-1 and J is TRBJ1-2, with TRBD1 identical over 9 bases. Sequencing was performed on CD4+ T cells from blood, taken after SARS-CoV-2 vaccination. This TCR was sampled from a human donor who had recovered from COVID-19. The CDR3 loop reads CASTTTGGGYTF. For the CDR3, the DNA is TGTGCCAGCACCACGACAGGGGGTGGCTACACCTTC.